This TCR beta chain was recorded in a study of shared clonotypes between healthy human individuals. Germline V gene data show CDR1 as SGHNT and CDR2 as YYREEE (reference sequence). The CDR3 totals 16 residues. The V end was cut by 1 base, the J end by 4 bases, with 16 bases between. The count of this clone is one. Data came from immunoSEQ multiplex PCR; TCRdb stores just in-frame clones and leaves some out. Seen here are hundreds of thousands of clones, more than 95% observed once, and the top ten hold more than 0.3%. The naive CD8 population came from CD45RO-negative cells selected for CCR7, without terminally differentiated effector memory CD45RA+ cells.

This chain connects TRBV5-4 to TRBJ2-3; D ambiguous. This TCR derives from a man aged 30 to 45 in good health. Sequenced: naive CD8+ T cells sorted from blood. The CDR3 DNA reads as TGTGCCAGCAGCTTGTACGGAGCTTTCCCCCCAGATACGCAGTATTTT. It yields the protein CASSLYGAFPPDTQYF.